The clone carrying this TCR beta chain has only one observation. The data belong to a study of shared clonotypes between healthy human individuals. This CDR3 is 13 amino acids long. Germline CDR1 is KGHSH and CDR2 is LQKENI. V gave up 5 bases and J gave up 6 bases; unmatched junction bases: 6. CD45RO-negative, CCR7-selected cells formed the naive CD8 fraction, which excluded terminally differentiated effector memory CD45RA+ cells. The authors ran the assay at deep level. Generated by immunoSEQ multiplex PCR, the TCRdb table keeps only in-frame clones and is missing some. Counted here are approximately 720,000 clones, about 90% occurring once; the ten biggest clones make up 24%.

The sequenced material came from naive CD8+ T cells sorted from blood. The rearrangement joins TRBV18 to TRBJ1-1, with TRBD1 matching 7 bases. The TCR sequence derives from a man aged 25-40 years in good health. The CDR3 loop reads CASSLQGTAEAFF. CDR3 in DNA: TGTGCCAGCTCATTACAGGGGACGGCTGAAGCTTTCTTT.